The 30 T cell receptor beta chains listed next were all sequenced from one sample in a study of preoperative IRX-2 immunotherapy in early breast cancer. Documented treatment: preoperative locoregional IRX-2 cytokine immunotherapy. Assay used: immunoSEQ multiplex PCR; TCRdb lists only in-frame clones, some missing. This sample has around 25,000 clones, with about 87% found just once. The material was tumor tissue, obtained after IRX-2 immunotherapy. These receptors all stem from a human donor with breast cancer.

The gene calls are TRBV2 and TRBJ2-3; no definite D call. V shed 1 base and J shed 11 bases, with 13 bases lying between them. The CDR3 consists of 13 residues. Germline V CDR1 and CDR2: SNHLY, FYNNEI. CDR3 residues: CASSEGSSRVQYF. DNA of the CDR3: TGTGCCAGCAGTGAAGGGTCTAGTAGGGTGCAGTATTTT. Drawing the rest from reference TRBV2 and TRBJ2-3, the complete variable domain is EPEVTQTPSHQVTQMGQEVILRCVPISNHLYFYWYRQILGQKVEFLVSFYNNEISEKSEIFDDQFSVERPDGSNFTLKIRSTKLEDSAMYFCASSEGSSRVQYFGPGTRLTVL.

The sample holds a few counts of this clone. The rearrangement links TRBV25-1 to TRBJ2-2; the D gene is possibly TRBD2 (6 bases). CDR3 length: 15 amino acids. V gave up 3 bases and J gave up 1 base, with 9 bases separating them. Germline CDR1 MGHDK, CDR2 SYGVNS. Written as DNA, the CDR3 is TGTGCCAGCAGTGAGGACGGGGGGAACACCGGGGAGCTGTTTTTT. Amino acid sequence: CASSEDGGNTGELFF.

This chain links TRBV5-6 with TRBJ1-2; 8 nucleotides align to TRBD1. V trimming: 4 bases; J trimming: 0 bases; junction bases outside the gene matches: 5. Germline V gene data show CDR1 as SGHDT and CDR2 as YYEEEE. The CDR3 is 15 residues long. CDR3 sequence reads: CASSRRTGPNYGYTF. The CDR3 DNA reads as TGTGCCAGCAGCCGAAGGACAGGGCCTAACTATGGCTACACCTTC.

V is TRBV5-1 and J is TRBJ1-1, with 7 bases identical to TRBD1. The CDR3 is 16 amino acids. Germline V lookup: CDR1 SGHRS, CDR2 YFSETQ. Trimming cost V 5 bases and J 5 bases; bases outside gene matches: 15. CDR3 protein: CASSPGRGVLLTEAFF. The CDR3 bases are TGCGCCAGCAGTCCGGGCAGGGGGGTTCTGTTGACTGAAGCTTTCTTT.

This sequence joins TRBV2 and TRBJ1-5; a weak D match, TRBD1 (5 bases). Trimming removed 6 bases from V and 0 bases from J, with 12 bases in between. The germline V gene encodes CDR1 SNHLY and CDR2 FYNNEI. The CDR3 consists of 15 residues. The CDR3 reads CASRRDGDSNQPQHF. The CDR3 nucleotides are TGTGCCAGCAGGAGGGACGGGGATAGCAATCAGCCCCAGCATTTT.

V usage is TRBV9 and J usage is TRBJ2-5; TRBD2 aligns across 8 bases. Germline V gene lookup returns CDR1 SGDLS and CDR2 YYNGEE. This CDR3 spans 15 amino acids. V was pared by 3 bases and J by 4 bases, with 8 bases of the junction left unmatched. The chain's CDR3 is CASSAPRGGGETQYF. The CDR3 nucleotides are TGTGCCAGCAGCGCCCCCCGGGGGGGCGGAGAGACCCAGTACTTC.

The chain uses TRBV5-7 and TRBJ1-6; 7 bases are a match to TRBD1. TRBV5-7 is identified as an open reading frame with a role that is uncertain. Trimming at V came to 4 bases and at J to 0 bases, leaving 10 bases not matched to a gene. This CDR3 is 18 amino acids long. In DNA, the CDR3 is TGTGCCAGCAGCAATGGTCCGACAGGGAGCTCCTATAATTCACCCCTCCACTTT. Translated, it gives CASSNGPTGSSYNSPLHF.

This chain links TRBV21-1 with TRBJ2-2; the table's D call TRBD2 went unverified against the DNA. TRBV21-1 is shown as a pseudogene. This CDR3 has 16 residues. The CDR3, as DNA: TGTGCCAGCAGCAAAGTGGCTAGGTGTGGGACCGGGGAGCTGTTTTTT. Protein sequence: CASSKVARCGTGELFF.

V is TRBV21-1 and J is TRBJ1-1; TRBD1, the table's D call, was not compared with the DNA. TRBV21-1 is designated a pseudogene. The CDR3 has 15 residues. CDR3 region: CASSKPLPTGFEAFF. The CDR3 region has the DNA TGTGCCAGCAGCAAGCCCTTACCGACAGGGTTTGAAGCTTTCTTT.

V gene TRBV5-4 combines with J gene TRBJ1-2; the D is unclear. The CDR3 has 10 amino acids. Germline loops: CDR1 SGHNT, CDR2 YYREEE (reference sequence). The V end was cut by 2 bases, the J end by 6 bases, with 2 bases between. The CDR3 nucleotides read TGTGCCAGCAGCTTCCATGGCTACACCTTC. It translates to CASSFHGYTF.

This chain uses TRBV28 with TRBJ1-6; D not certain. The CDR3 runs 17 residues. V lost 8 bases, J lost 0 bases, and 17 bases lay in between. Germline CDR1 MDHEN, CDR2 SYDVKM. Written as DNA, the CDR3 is TGTGCCAGCTACTCTGTCCGGGGAGGCTCCTATAATTCACCCCTCCACTTT. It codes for CASYSVRGGSYNSPLHF.

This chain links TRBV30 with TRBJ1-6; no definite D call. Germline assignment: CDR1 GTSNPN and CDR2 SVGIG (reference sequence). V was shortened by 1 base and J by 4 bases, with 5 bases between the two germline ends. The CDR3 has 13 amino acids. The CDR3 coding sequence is TGTGCCTGGAGTGCTCTGTATAATTCACCCCTCCACTTT. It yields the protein CAWSALYNSPLHF.

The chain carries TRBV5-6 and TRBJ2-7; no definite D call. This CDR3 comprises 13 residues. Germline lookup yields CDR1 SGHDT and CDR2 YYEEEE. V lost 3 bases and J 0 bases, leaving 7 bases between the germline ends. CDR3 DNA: TGTGCCAGCAGCTCCAGTAGCTCCTACGAGCAGTACGTC. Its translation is CASSSSSSYEQYV.

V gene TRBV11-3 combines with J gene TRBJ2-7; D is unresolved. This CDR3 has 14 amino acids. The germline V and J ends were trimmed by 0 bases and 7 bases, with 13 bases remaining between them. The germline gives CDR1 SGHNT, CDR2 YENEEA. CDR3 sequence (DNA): TGTGCCAGCAGCTTAGATTCAGGCCAAGGGGAGCAGTACTTC. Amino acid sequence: CASSLDSGQGEQYF.

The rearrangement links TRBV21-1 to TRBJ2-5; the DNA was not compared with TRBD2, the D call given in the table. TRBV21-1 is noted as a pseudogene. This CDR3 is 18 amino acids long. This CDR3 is CASSAKAGGLPNKETQYF. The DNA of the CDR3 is TGTGCCAGCAGCGCGAAAGCGGGGGGACTACCTAACAAGGAGACCCAGTACTTC.

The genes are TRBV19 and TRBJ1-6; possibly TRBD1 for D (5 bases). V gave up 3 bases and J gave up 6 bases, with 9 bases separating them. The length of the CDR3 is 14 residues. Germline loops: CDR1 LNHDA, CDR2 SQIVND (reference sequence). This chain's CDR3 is CASSIRQLNSPLHF. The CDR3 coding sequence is TGTGCCAGTAGTATTCGACAGCTTAATTCACCCCTCCACTTT.

The CDR3 region is CASSLDPGQDYEQYV. DNA of the CDR3: TGTGCCAGCAGCTTAGATCCAGGACAGGACTACGAGCAGTACGTC. The chain employs TRBV7-8 and TRBJ2-7; TRBD1 matches 7 bases. The germline V gene has CDR1 SGHVS and CDR2 FQNEAQ. CDR3 length equals 15 residues. The V gene end was trimmed by 1 base and the J gene end by 3 bases; junction bases not matched to a gene: 6.

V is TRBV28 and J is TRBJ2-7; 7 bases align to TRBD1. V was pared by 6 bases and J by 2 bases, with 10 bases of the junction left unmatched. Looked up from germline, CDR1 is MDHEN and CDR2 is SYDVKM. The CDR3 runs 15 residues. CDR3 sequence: CASSPPGGEAYEQYV. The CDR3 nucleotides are TGTGCCAGCAGCCCGCCAGGGGGTGAAGCCTACGAGCAGTACGTC.

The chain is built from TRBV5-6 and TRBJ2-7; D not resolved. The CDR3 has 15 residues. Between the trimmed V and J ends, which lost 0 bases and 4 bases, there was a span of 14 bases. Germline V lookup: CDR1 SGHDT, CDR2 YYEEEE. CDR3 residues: CASSLDTLGAYEQYF. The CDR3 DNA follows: TGTGCCAGCAGCTTGGACACCCTTGGAGCTTACGAGCAGTACTTC.

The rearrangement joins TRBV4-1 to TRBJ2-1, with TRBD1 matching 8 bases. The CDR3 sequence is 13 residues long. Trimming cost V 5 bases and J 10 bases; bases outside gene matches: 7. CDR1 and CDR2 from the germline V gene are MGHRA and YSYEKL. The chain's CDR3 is CASSARQGREQFF. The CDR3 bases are TGCGCCAGCAGCGCCCGACAGGGGAGGGAGCAGTTCTTC.

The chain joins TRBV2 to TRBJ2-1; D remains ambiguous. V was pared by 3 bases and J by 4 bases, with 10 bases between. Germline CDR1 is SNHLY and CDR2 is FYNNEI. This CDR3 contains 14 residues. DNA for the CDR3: TGTGCCAGCAGTGAGTCGTCGGTATACAATGAGCAGTTCTTC. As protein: CASSESSVYNEQFF.

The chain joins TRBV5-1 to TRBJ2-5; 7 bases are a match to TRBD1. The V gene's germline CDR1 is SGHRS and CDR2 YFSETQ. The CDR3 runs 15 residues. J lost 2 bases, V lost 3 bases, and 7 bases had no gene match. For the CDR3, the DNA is TGCGCCAGCAGCTCCGTTGAGGGGGCGCAAGAGACCCAGTACTTC. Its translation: CASSSVEGAQETQYF.

The CDR3 DNA follows: TGTGCCAGCAGTACTCTGGGACAGGGATCCAATGAGCAGTTCTTC. Translating it yields CASSTLGQGSNEQFF. The chain is built from TRBV6-5 and TRBJ2-1, with 9 bases matching TRBD1. The length of the CDR3 is 15 residues. Germline V lookup: CDR1 MNHEY, CDR2 SVGAGI. V lost 5 bases, J lost 6 bases, and 8 bases stayed unmatched.

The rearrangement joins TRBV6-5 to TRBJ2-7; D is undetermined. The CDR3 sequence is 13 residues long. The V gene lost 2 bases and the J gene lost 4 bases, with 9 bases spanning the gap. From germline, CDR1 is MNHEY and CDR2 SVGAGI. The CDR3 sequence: CASSYRGSYEQYF. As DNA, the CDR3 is TGTGCCAGCAGTTACCGAGGCAGTTACGAGCAGTACTTC.

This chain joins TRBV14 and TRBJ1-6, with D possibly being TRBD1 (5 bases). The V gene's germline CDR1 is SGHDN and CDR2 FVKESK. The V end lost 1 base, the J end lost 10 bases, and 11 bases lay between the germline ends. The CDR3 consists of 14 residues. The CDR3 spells CASSQAGGSSPLHF. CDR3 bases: TGTGCCAGCAGCCAAGCCGGGGGGAGCTCACCCCTCCACTTT.

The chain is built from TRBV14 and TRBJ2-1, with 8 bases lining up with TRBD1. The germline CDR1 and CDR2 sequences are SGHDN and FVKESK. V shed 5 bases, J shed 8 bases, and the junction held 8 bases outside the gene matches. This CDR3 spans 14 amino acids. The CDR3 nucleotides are TGTGCCAGCAGCTCCTGGACAGGGAATCATGAGCAGTTCTTC. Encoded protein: CASSSWTGNHEQFF.

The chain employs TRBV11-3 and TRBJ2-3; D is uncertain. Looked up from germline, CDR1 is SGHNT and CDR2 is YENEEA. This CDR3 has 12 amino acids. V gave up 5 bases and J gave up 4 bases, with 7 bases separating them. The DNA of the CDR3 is TGTGCCAGCAGCCAGTTGGCAGATACGCAGTATTTT. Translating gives CASSQLADTQYF.

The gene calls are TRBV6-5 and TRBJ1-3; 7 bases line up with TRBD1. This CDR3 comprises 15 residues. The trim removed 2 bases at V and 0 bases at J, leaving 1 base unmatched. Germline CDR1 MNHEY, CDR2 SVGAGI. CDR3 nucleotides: TGTGCCAGCAGTTACGACAGGGACTCTGGAAACACCATATATTTT. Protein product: CASSYDRDSGNTIYF.

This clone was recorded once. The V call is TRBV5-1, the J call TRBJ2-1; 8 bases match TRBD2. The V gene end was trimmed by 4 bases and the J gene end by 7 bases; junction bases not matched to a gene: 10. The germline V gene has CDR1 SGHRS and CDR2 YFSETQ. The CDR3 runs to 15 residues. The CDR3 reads CASSLGRGGRNEQFF. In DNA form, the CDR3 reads TGCGCCAGCAGCCTCGGACGGGGGGGCAGGAATGAGCAGTTCTTC.

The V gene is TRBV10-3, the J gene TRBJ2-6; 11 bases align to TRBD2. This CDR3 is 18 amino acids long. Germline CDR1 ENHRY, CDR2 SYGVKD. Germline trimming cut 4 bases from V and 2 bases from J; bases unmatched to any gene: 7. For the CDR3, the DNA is TGTGCCATCAGTGGGGTAGCGGGGGGGATAACTGGGGCCAACGTCCTGACTTTC. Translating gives CAISGVAGGITGANVLTF.